The 2 T cell receptor beta chains listed next were all sequenced from one sample in a study of identical twins. From the 5' RACE reads, TCRdb called clonotypes with MiXCR, one entry per CDR3 protein. Among about 690,000 distinct CDR3 sequences listed, 21% were seen once. These same data were also listed under a study on T cells expressing NK-cell markers.

Sequencing was done on a sample of PBMCs. These receptors all stem from a woman in her late teens or twenties in good health.

This clonotype has only a few counts. The genes are TRBV15 and TRBJ2-1, with D possibly being TRBD2 (7 bases). The CDR3 extends over 17 amino acids. CDR1 is LNHNV and CDR2 is YYDKDF in the germline V gene (reference sequence). Trimming left V 3 bases short and J 1 base short, with 16 bases between. In DNA form, the CDR3 reads TGTGCCACCAGCAGGTCGAGGGGGGGGACGTCCTACAATGAGCAGTTCTTC. Translating gives CATSRSRGGTSYNEQFF.

This clonotype was counted once. This chain links TRBV12-3 or TRBV12-4 with TRBJ2-2; D is uncertain. V lost 6 bases and J 6 bases, leaving 14 bases between the germline ends. The CDR3 spans 14 residues. Here the CDR3 reads CASSLLLVAGELFF. CDR3 in DNA: TGTGCCAGCAGCCTGCTTCTTGTGGCCGGGGAGCTGTTTTTT.